The clone carrying this TCR beta chain was recorded many times. The antigen is unknown. These data originate in a study of T-cell reconstitution after alpha-beta-depleted transplantation in children. The CDR3 is made up of 16 amino acids. V shed 7 bases and J 5 bases; nucleotides not matched to a gene: 12. Germline V CDR1 and CDR2: SNHLY, FYNNEI. The authors prepared the TCRbeta library with unique molecular identifiers. One entry per CDR3 protein results from TCRdb running MiXCR on the PCR reads. The table records about 150,000 distinct CDR3 sequences, 7.5% to 9% of them present only once. The study, taken as a whole, reports: Several hundred graft clones that had expanded were reportedly the source of alpha-beta T cells about two months after transplant. High day-60 TCRbeta diversity in some patients came from surviving recipient T cells and thymic progenitors. When one year had passed after transplant, most T-cell counts and diversity came from newly produced T cells.

This receptor was identified in a female patient between 2 and 15 years old who had a stem cell transplant for congenital amegakaryocytic thrombocytopenia, so the T cells may come from the graft donor. The J gene is TRBJ2-2, the V gene TRBV2, with TRBD1 matching 8 bases. Here the sequenced sample was PBMCs, mostly from graft donor cells, taken 180 days after TCRalphabeta/CD19-depleted stem cell transplant. The CDR3 bases are TGTGCCAGCAAGGCAGGGGGCATCGAAGGAACCGGGGAGCTGTTTTTT. Translation gives CASKAGGIEGTGELFF.